The 28 T cell receptor beta chains given below trace back to one sample, sequenced in a study of shared clonotypes between healthy human individuals. Sequencing was performed with immunoSEQ multiplex PCR; in TCRdb, only in-frame clones are kept and a portion is missing. The sample shows nearly 750,000 clones, over 60% of them seen only once. Sequenced input: memory CD4+ T cells sorted from blood. Subset noted: CD45RA-negative fraction. The receptor set was obtained from a woman aged 25 to 45 in good health.

The rearrangement uses TRBV15 and TRBJ2-7, with D possibly being TRBD1 or TRBD2 (7 bases each). Trimming took off 8 bases at V and 4 bases at J, with 15 bases between the two ends. Germline assignment: CDR1 LNHNV and CDR2 YYDKDF (reference sequence). The CDR3 is 13 residues long. DNA of the CDR3: TGTGCCACCCAGGGGGGGGCCTCATACGAGCAGTACTTC. Amino acids: CATQGGASYEQYF.

This chain joins TRBV27 and TRBJ2-7; tentative D call: TRBD1 (7 bases). CDR1 MNHEY and CDR2 SMNVEV come from the germline V gene (reference sequence). This CDR3 contains 15 residues. The germline V and J ends were trimmed by 4 bases and 6 bases, with 19 bases remaining between them. CDR3 coding DNA: TGTGCCAGCAGTTACTCTGGAGGGCAGGGGGGCGAGCAGTACTTC. Amino acid sequence: CASSYSGGQGGEQYF.

The chain couples TRBV7-9 to TRBJ1-5, with 7 bases lining up with TRBD1. J was trimmed by 6 bases and V by 5 bases; bases with no gene match: 7. Germline CDR1 is SEHNR and CDR2 is FQNEAQ (reference sequence). The CDR3 covers 14 residues. The CDR3 sequence is CASSRTGDGQPQHF. The CDR3 DNA sequence: TGTGCCAGCAGCCGAACAGGGGACGGTCAGCCCCAGCATTTT.

The J gene is TRBJ1-1, the V gene TRBV10-3; TRBD1 is a possible D gene (6 bases). The CDR3 loop spans 11 amino acids. V was trimmed by 10 bases and J by 11 bases, leaving 17 bases between them. Germline V gene lookup returns CDR1 ENHRY and CDR2 SYGVKD. The CDR3: CATLTDSAAFF. The CDR3 nucleotides read TGTGCCACCCTTACGGACAGTGCTGCTTTCTTT.

The rearrangement joins TRBV5-1 to TRBJ2-1, with TRBD2 matching over 13 bases. This CDR3 region has 14 residues. CDR1 and CDR2 from the germline V gene are SGHRS and YFSETQ. Trimming at V came to 4 bases and at J to 13 bases, leaving 8 bases not matched to a gene. As DNA, the CDR3 is TGCGCCAGCAGCAGAACTAGCGGGAGGGCTGATCAGTTCTTC. This translates into CASSRTSGRADQFF.

The chain recombines TRBV25-1 with TRBJ2-2; D may be TRBD1 (5 bases). V was cut by 2 bases and J by 1 base, with 11 bases left in between. The CDR3 totals 16 residues. Germline V gene sequence: CDR1 MGHDK, CDR2 SYGVNS. In nucleotides, the CDR3 is TGTGCCAGCAGTGAAGAAGGCCAGGGGAACACCGGGGAGCTGTTTTTT. Its protein product is CASSEEGQGNTGELFF.

The chain combines TRBV19 with TRBJ2-7, with D tentatively TRBD1 (5 bases). Trimming removed 4 bases from V and 1 base from J, with 8 bases in between. The CDR3 covers 13 residues. Germline CDR1 reads LNHDA; CDR2 reads SQIVND (reference sequence). CDR3 region: CASSTQGSYEQYF. Here the CDR3 DNA reads TGTGCCAGTAGTACCCAGGGATCCTACGAGCAGTACTTC.

This chain connects TRBV7-9 to TRBJ2-7, with D unclear. Germline V gives CDR1 SEHNR, CDR2 FQNEAQ (reference sequence). The germline V and J ends were trimmed by 4 bases and 7 bases, with 14 bases remaining between them. This CDR3 spans 13 amino acids. The CDR3 nucleotides are TGTGCCAGCAGCTCGGCGCAGGTGGGGGAGCAGTACTTC. Encoded protein: CASSSAQVGEQYF.

This sequence joins TRBV6-1 and TRBJ1-4; D may be TRBD1 (6 bases). This CDR3 comprises 15 residues. In germline, CDR1 is MNHNS, CDR2 SASEGT. V was cut by 6 bases and J by 0 bases, with 11 bases left in between. The CDR3 nucleotides are TGTGCCAGCAGGAACAGGGTTGCAACTAATGAAAAACTGTTTTTT. It translates to CASRNRVATNEKLFF.

This clone was found a few times. J is TRBJ2-3 and V is TRBV4-2; unclear D gene. V was trimmed by 1 base and J by 2 bases, leaving 4 bases between them. The CDR3 extends over 13 amino acids. Germline CDR1 reads LGHNA; CDR2 reads YNFKEQ. CDR3 sequence: CASSQAYTDTQYF. The CDR3, as DNA: TGTGCCAGCAGCCAAGCGTACACAGATACGCAGTATTTT.

The chain employs TRBV29-1 and TRBJ1-2, with a tentative D call TRBD1 (5 bases). Deletions cut 4 bases from V and 0 bases from J, with 9 bases between. Germline loops: CDR1 SQVTM, CDR2 ANQGSEA. The CDR3 covers 13 residues. The CDR3 loop reads CSVAQGPNYGYTF. The CDR3 DNA is TGCAGCGTTGCTCAGGGCCCTAACTATGGCTACACCTTC. Full variable domain (missing parts from reference TRBV29-1 and TRBJ1-2): SAVISQKPSRDICQRGTSLTIQCQVDSQVTMMFWYRQQPGQSLTLIATANQGSEATYESGFVIDKFPISRPNLTFSTLTVSNMSPEDSSIYLCSVAQGPNYGYTFGSGTRLTVV.

In DNA form, the CDR3 reads TGCGCCAGCAGCTTCCGCGGGGCCCCGGAGGAGACCCAGTACTTC. Its translation: CASSFRGAPEETQYF. The rearrangement links TRBV5-1 to TRBJ2-5; weak D call: TRBD2 (6 bases). The CDR3 sequence is 15 residues long. Germline lookup yields CDR1 SGHRS and CDR2 YFSETQ. V lost 2 bases to trimming and J lost 5 bases, with 16 bases between them. The full variable domain, rest sourced from reference TRBV5-1 and TRBJ2-5, is KAGVTQTPRYLIKTRGQQVTLSCSPISGHRSVSWYQQTPGQGLQFLFEYFSETQRNKGNFPGRFSGRQFSNSRSEMNVSTLELGDSALYLCASSFRGAPEETQYFGPGTRLLVL.

Notes on this clone: Different DNA sequences within this sample yield the same CDR3. The CDR3 DNA reads as TGCGCCAGCAGCTTGGACGCAGCTTCCTACAATGAGCAGTTCTTC. This encodes CASSLDAASYNEQFF. This rearrangement joins TRBV5-1 to TRBJ2-1; unclear D gene. Germline V gives CDR1 SGHRS, CDR2 YFSETQ. Trimming took off 0 bases at V and 1 base at J, with 8 bases between the two ends. This CDR3 is 15 amino acids long.

The V gene is TRBV5-3, the J gene TRBJ2-1; 8 positions match TRBD2. TRBV5-3 is labeled an ORF, and its function is uncertain. V trimming: 3 bases; J trimming: 1 base; junction bases outside the gene matches: 9. The CDR3 extends over 17 amino acids. The CDR3 DNA sequence: TGTGCCAGAAGCTACTCCGGGACTAGTGATTCCTACAATGAGCAGTTCTTC. Protein: CARSYSGTSDSYNEQFF.

V usage is TRBV4-1 and J usage is TRBJ2-5; no clear D gene. CDR3 length: 15 residues. The V and J ends lost 2 bases and 8 bases respectively, with 18 bases between them. From germline, CDR1 is MGHRA and CDR2 YSYEKL. The CDR3 nucleotides read TGCGCCAGCAGCCAAAATACGGACCATCCCGGTACCCAGTACTTC. This gives the protein CASSQNTDHPGTQYF.

This clone was detected a few times. This chain connects TRBV2 to TRBJ2-1; 7 bases agree with TRBD1. Unmatched junction bases numbered 4, after V lost 5 bases and J lost 9 bases. Germline assignment: CDR1 SNHLY and CDR2 FYNNEI. The CDR3 is 12 amino acids. The CDR3 DNA reads as TGTGCCAGCAGTAACAGGGACAGTGAGCAGTTCTTC. This translates into CASSNRDSEQFF.

Only a few counts were recorded for this clone. This chain links TRBV5-4 with TRBJ2-2; 8 bases are a match to TRBD2. There are 15 residues in the CDR3. Germline loops: CDR1 SGHNT, CDR2 YYREEE (reference sequence). J lost 1 base, V lost 10 bases, and 9 bases had no gene match. In DNA, the CDR3 is TGTGCCGTCCCTAGGACTAGCAGGAACACCGGGGAGCTGTTTTTT. Its translation: CAVPRTSRNTGELFF.

V is TRBV30 and J is TRBJ2-5, with 8 bases matching TRBD1. The CDR3 length is 14 residues. Germline loops: CDR1 GTSNPN, CDR2 SVGIG (reference sequence). The V and J ends lost 2 bases and 2 bases, in that order; junction bases with no gene match: 4. Here the CDR3 reads CAWSLDRDQETQYF. The CDR3 DNA reads as TGTGCCTGGAGTTTGGACAGGGATCAAGAGACCCAGTACTTC.

The CDR3 here is CASSPGQGKWGYTF. CDR3 sequence (DNA): TGCGCCAGCAGCCCCGGACAGGGGAAGTGGGGCTACACCTTC. The chain links TRBV5-1 to TRBJ1-2; TRBD1 agrees at 9 bases. The CDR3 loop spans 14 amino acids. V gave up 4 bases and J gave up 8 bases; unmatched junction bases: 9. Germline V lookup: CDR1 SGHRS, CDR2 YFSETQ.

The rearrangement joins TRBV14 to TRBJ2-3; D is unresolved. The CDR3 covers 13 residues. The V gene lost 1 base and the J gene lost 10 bases, with 12 bases spanning the gap. Germline values: CDR1 SGHDN, CDR2 FVKESK. CDR3 in amino acids: CASSQVYVGAQYF. CDR3 sequence (DNA): TGTGCCAGCAGCCAAGTCTATGTTGGTGCGCAGTATTTT.

The V gene is TRBV7-8, the J gene TRBJ1-1, with D maybe TRBD1 (5 bases). Germline CDR1 reads SGHVS; CDR2 reads FQNEAQ. This CDR3 is built from 16 residues. V was cut by 4 bases and J by 5 bases, with 20 bases left in between. CDR3 sequence reads: CASSSSLGGGRTEAFF. For the CDR3, the DNA is TGTGCCAGCAGCTCCTCTTTGGGGGGTGGGAGAACTGAAGCTTTCTTT.

For the CDR3, the DNA is TGCGCCAGCAGCCAAGATGGGGGCAGGGGCAGGGTGAGGGCTAATGAAAAACTGTTTTTT. As protein: CASSQDGGRGRVRANEKLFF. The chain carries TRBV4-1 and TRBJ1-4; tentatively, D is TRBD1 (6 bases). The CDR3 length is 20 residues. Germline V gene data show CDR1 as MGHRA and CDR2 as YSYEKL. V lost 0 bases to trimming and J lost 3 bases, with 23 bases between them.

CDR3 sequence reads: CASSLERAYNEQFF. The CDR3, as DNA: TGTGCCAGCAGTTTGGAGCGAGCCTACAATGAGCAGTTCTTC. V and J are TRBV27 and TRBJ2-1; D remains unclear. Germline CDR1 reads MNHEY; CDR2 reads SMNVEV (reference sequence). This CDR3 is built from 14 residues. V was clipped by 3 bases and J by 2 bases, with 8 bases between them.

In its sample, this clone was seen a few times. The CDR3 nucleotides read TGTGCCAGCAGAGACCGGGGAGGCAACTACAATGAGCAGTTCTTC. It specifies CASRDRGGNYNEQFF. V and J are TRBV7-9 and TRBJ2-1, with a tentative D call TRBD2 (6 bases). The V gene lost 6 bases and the J gene lost 3 bases, with 15 bases spanning the gap. CDR3 length: 15 amino acids. The germline CDR1 and CDR2 sequences are SEHNR and FQNEAQ (reference sequence).

DNA of the CDR3: TGTGCCAGCAGCTTAGCGCTTGGGGAAGAGACCCAGTACTTC. This translates into CASSLALGEETQYF. The chain uses TRBV11-2 and TRBJ2-5; the D is unclear. The germline gives CDR1 SGHAT, CDR2 FQNNGV. V lost 1 base and J 3 bases, leaving 9 bases between the germline ends. CDR3 size: 14 residues.

The chain has TRBV6-6 and TRBJ1-6; possible D gene TRBD1, 5 bases. Per the germline V gene, CDR1 is MNHNY and CDR2 is SVGAGI (reference sequence). This CDR3 contains 15 residues. With 2 bases removed from V and 7 bases from J, the gap between germline ends came to 12 bases. The CDR3 region is CASSYLDKPNSPLHF. Written as DNA, the CDR3 is TGTGCCAGCAGTTACCTGGACAAGCCCAATTCACCCCTCCACTTT.

This clone has a handful of counts. Other nucleotide sequences from this sample produce the same CDR3. The CDR3 DNA is TGTGCCAGCAGCCCCGGTCCGGGATACGAGCAGTACTTC. Protein product: CASSPGPGYEQYF. V is TRBV7-6 and J is TRBJ2-7, with D possibly matching TRBD2 (5 bases). The V end was cut by 5 bases, the J end by 4 bases, with 12 bases between. Germline V lookup: CDR1 SGHVS, CDR2 FNYEAQ. There are 13 residues in the CDR3.

About this clone: The sample carries other DNA sequences with the same CDR3. V is TRBV7-2 and J is TRBJ2-3; 8 bases match TRBD2. V shed 5 bases, J shed 2 bases, and the junction held 3 bases outside the gene matches. Germline CDR1 and CDR2: SGHTA and FQGNSA. The CDR3 runs 14 residues. This CDR3 is CASSPGLATDTQYF. CDR3 sequence (DNA): TGTGCCAGCAGCCCCGGACTAGCCACAGATACGCAGTATTTT.